What follows are 15 T cell receptor beta chains derived from one specimen sequenced in a study of early T cells in non-severe SARS-CoV-2 infection. TCRdb recomputed calls from the 5' RACE reads with MiXCR, one row per CDR3 protein. The sample records fewer than 60,000 distinct CDR3 sequences, about 9.3% being singletons. Sequencing used whole blood. The receptors come from an adult who was a healthcare worker with PCR-confirmed SARS-CoV-2 infection or an uninfected control (not recorded which).

Many counts were recorded for this clonotype. This chain uses TRBV20-1 with TRBJ1-5; D is uncertain. Germline loops: CDR1 DFQATT, CDR2 SNEGSKA (reference sequence). The CDR3 consists of 11 residues. The V gene lost 3 bases and the J gene lost 8 bases, with 8 bases spanning the gap. The CDR3 reads CSASYGKPQHF. The CDR3 nucleotides read TGCAGTGCTAGTTACGGGAAGCCCCAGCATTTT.

V gene TRBV7-9 combines with J gene TRBJ2-7; D unclear. This CDR3 is built from 14 residues. Germline V gives CDR1 SEHNR, CDR2 FQNEAQ (reference sequence). The germline V and J ends were trimmed by 7 bases and 2 bases, with 15 bases remaining between them. The CDR3 sequence: CASTDASNPYEQYF. The DNA for the CDR3 is TGTGCCAGCACCGACGCCTCGAATCCCTACGAGCAGTACTTC. Variable domain in full (rest from reference TRBV7-9 and TRBJ2-7): DTGVSQNPRHKITKRGQNVTFRCDPISEHNRLYWYRQTLGQGPEFLTYFQNEAQLEKSRLLSDRFSAERPKGSFSTLEIQRTEQGDSAMYLCASTDASNPYEQYFGPGTRLTVT.

The chain employs TRBV7-9 and TRBJ2-5; D is uncertain. The ends were cut back, 0 bases at V and 3 bases at J, with 11 bases in the middle. The CDR3 has 15 residues. Germline V gene data show CDR1 as SEHNR and CDR2 as FQNEAQ (reference sequence). CDR3: CASSLASGREETQYF. For the CDR3, the DNA is TGTGCCAGCAGCTTAGCAAGTGGCAGAGAAGAGACCCAGTACTTC.

This clonotype was recorded at least ten times. The chain combines TRBV7-9 with TRBJ1-5; D unclear. Per the germline V gene, CDR1 is SEHNR and CDR2 is FQNEAQ (reference sequence). Trimming took off 2 bases at V and 1 base at J, with 6 bases between the two ends. CDR3 length: 14 amino acids. CDR3 residues: CASSLQTSNQPQHF. The DNA of the CDR3 is TGTGCCAGCAGCTTACAAACCAGCAATCAGCCCCAGCATTTT.

The chain uses TRBV3-2 and TRBJ2-1; TRBD1 is the table's D call and was not checked against the DNA. TRBV3-2 is given as a pseudogene. The CDR3 length is 16 residues. CDR3 in amino acids: CASSQEQGFAYNEQFF. The CDR3 region has the DNA TGTGCCAGCAGCCAAGAGCAGGGATTCGCGTACAATGAGCAGTTCTTC.

This clonotype was detected ten times or more. The chain uses TRBV5-6 and TRBJ2-3; maybe TRBD2 (6 bases). CDR3 size: 16 residues. With 4 bases removed from V and 6 bases from J, the gap between germline ends came to 21 bases. CDR1 SGHDT and CDR2 YYEEEE come from the germline V gene. The CDR3 region is CASSKTAGALKDTQYF. DNA for the CDR3: TGTGCCAGCAGCAAGACAGCGGGTGCCCTTAAGGATACGCAGTATTTT.

The sample holds a few counts of this clonotype. The chain employs TRBV10-3 and TRBJ2-7; 8 nucleotides align to TRBD1. Trimming cost V 5 bases and J 2 bases; bases outside gene matches: 8. The V gene's germline CDR1 is ENHRY and CDR2 SYGVKD. The CDR3 totals 15 residues. CDR3 region: CAISTRTGTAYEQYF. In DNA form, the CDR3 reads TGTGCCATCAGTACCCGGACAGGGACGGCCTACGAGCAGTACTTC.

This clonotype was counted only a few times. The J gene is TRBJ2-3, the V gene TRBV9; 13 bases match TRBD2. CDR3 size: 16 residues. With 3 bases clipped from V and 4 bases from J, the junction kept 5 bases outside the gene matches. In germline, CDR1 is SGDLS, CDR2 YYNGEE. The CDR3 DNA reads as TGTGCCAGCAGCGAGGGGACTAGCGGGGTCTCAGATACGCAGTATTTT. It is translated as CASSEGTSGVSDTQYF.

This clonotype was observed a few times. This chain links TRBV6-2 or TRBV6-3 with TRBJ2-5, with D perhaps given as TRBD1 or TRBD2 (6 bases each). V shed 0 bases and J shed 4 bases, with 12 bases lying between them. CDR1 and CDR2 (germline): MNHEY, SVGEGT. CDR3 length equals 15 residues. The CDR3 sequence is CASSYSEGGRETQYF. DNA of the CDR3: TGTGCCAGCAGTTACTCGGAGGGGGGACGAGAGACCCAGTACTTC.

This clonotype was found a few times. The chain has TRBV6-2 or TRBV6-3 and TRBJ1-1, with a weak D call TRBD1 (6 bases). CDR1 and CDR2 (germline): MNHEY, SVGEGT. The V gene lost 2 bases and the J gene lost 5 bases, with 9 bases spanning the gap. CDR3 length: 13 amino acids. The CDR3 spells CASSYQGGTEAFF. The CDR3 DNA is TGTGCCAGCAGTTACCAAGGGGGAACTGAAGCTTTCTTT.

This clonotype was recorded at least ten times. The chain recombines TRBV28 with TRBJ2-7; perhaps TRBD1 as D (6 bases). The CDR3 length is 12 residues. CDR1 is MDHEN and CDR2 is SYDVKM in the germline V gene. With 4 bases removed from V and 5 bases from J, the gap between germline ends came to 9 bases. The CDR3 nucleotides are TGTGCCAGCAGTTCACAGGGCCACGAGCAGTACTTC. Translating it yields CASSSQGHEQYF.

In this sample, this clonotype turned up once. The genes are TRBV6-1 and TRBJ2-5, with D tentatively TRBD1 or TRBD2 (7 bases each). Per germline, CDR1 MNHNS and CDR2 SASEGT. Trimming took off 10 bases at V and 3 bases at J, with 15 bases between the two ends. This CDR3 comprises 13 residues. The CDR3 sequence: CAIRGGPKETQYF. The CDR3 nucleotides read TGTGCCATCAGGGGGGGTCCTAAAGAGACCCAGTACTTC.

This clonotype was counted many times. This chain connects TRBV20-1 to TRBJ2-4; D call uncertain. Trimming shortened V by 3 bases and J by 9 bases, and 18 bases separated the two germline ends. The CDR3 covers 14 residues. Germline loops: CDR1 DFQATT, CDR2 SNEGSKA (reference sequence). The CDR3 is CSASIRTDTGIQYF. DNA for the CDR3: TGCAGTGCTAGTATACGAACAGACACTGGCATTCAGTACTTC.

This clonotype turned up a few times. The rearrangement links TRBV4-3 to TRBJ1-5; 8 nucleotides agree with TRBD1. J was trimmed by 0 bases and V by 2 bases; bases with no gene match: 3. CDR1 is LGHNA, CDR2 YSLEER, per germline. The CDR3 runs to 16 residues. This chain's CDR3 is CASSQYRGNSNQPQHF. The CDR3 DNA follows: TGCGCCAGCAGCCAATACAGGGGGAATAGCAATCAGCCCCAGCATTTT.

The chain uses TRBV12-3 or TRBV12-4 and TRBJ1-2; 7 bases match TRBD1. V lost 1 base and J lost 4; bases outside the gene matches: 9. CDR3 length: 16 residues. The chain's CDR3 is CASSLVGTVGGYGYTF. DNA for the CDR3: TGTGCCAGCAGTTTAGTGGGGACAGTTGGAGGCTATGGCTACACCTTC.